The 24 T cell receptor beta chains below all came from one sample that was sequenced in a study of regulatory T cells in long-lasting Graves disease. Sequencing libraries for TCR beta were prepared with iRepertoire HTBI primers and Arm-PCR of CDR3 regions. MiXCR, applied by TCRdb to the multiplex PCR reads, yields one record per CDR3 protein. Here the sample spans fewer than 400,000 distinct CDR3 sequences, 18% being singletons. This sample's time point: newly diagnosed GD, antithyroid drugs for less than 3 months. Generation of the TCR library employed RNA extracted from PBMCs. The sample here was peripheral blood mononuclear cells (PBMCs), taken at new diagnosis, from a patient treated with antithyroid drugs. The source is a female donor with Graves disease.

A few counts support this clonotype. Possible read error: a much larger clone is one base away. The CDR3 spells CASSRASATGELFF. The CDR3, as DNA: TGTGCCAGCAGTCGGGCTAGCGCCACCGGGGAGCTGTTTTTT. The chain combines TRBV2 with TRBJ2-2, with D possibly TRBD2 on 6 matching bases. V was pared by 5 bases and J by 4 bases, with 11 bases between. There are 14 residues in the CDR3. Germline values: CDR1 SNHLY, CDR2 FYNNEI.

This clonotype has at least ten counts. The V gene is TRBV12-3 or TRBV12-4, the J gene TRBJ2-1; TRBD1 aligns across 7 bases. Germline trimming cut 3 bases from V and 12 bases from J; bases unmatched to any gene: 8. The CDR3 has 13 amino acids. CDR3 bases: TGTGCCAGCAGTTTGGGGACAGCCTGGGGGCAGTTCTTC. It encodes CASSLGTAWGQFF.

The genes are TRBV24-1 and TRBJ1-5; the D is unclear. Looked up from germline, CDR1 is KGHDR and CDR2 is SFDVKD. CDR3 length: 15 amino acids. The ends were cut back, 9 bases at V and 5 bases at J, with 19 bases in the middle. The CDR3 spells CATQSDREGHQPQHF. Here the CDR3 DNA reads TGTGCCACCCAGTCCGACCGTGAAGGTCATCAGCCCCAGCATTTT.

A few counts support this clonotype. The gene calls are TRBV6-5 and TRBJ1-1; D is ambiguous. Trimming removed 2 bases at V and 2 bases at J, with 18 bases between. This CDR3 has 17 amino acids. Germline V gene lookup returns CDR1 MNHEY and CDR2 SVGAGI. The CDR3 bases are TGTGCCAGCAGTTACCTCCTCGGCCCGGGATTCAACACTGAAGCTTTCTTT. Its translation is CASSYLLGPGFNTEAFF.

This clonotype has a handful of counts. The rearrangement links TRBV19 to TRBJ2-1; TRBD2 matches 7 bases. In germline, CDR1 is LNHDA, CDR2 SQIVND (reference sequence). Unmatched junction bases numbered 3, after V lost 1 base and J lost 3 bases. The CDR3 contains 15 residues. CDR3 amino acids: CASSIVAGDYNEQFF. CDR3 DNA sequence: TGTGCCAGTAGTATAGTAGCGGGCGACTACAATGAGCAGTTCTTC.

This sequence joins TRBV30 and TRBJ1-1; D not certain. This CDR3 comprises 13 residues. V gave up 0 bases and J gave up 1 base, with 6 bases separating them. Germline values: CDR1 GTSNPN, CDR2 SVGIG (reference sequence). CDR3 amino acids: CAWSVRRNTEAFF. The CDR3 region has the DNA TGTGCCTGGAGTGTAAGGAGGAACACTGAAGCTTTCTTT. The variable domain in full, completed from reference TRBV30 and TRBJ1-1, reads SQTIHQWPATLVQPVGSPLSLECTVEGTSNPNLYWYRQAAGRGLQLLFYSVGIGQISSEVPQNLSASRPQDRQFILSSKKLLLSDSGFYLCAWSVRRNTEAFFGQGTRLTVV.

This clonotype was counted at least ten times. This chain connects TRBV10-2 to TRBJ2-1, with D perhaps TRBD1 or TRBD2 (6 bases each). CDR3 size: 16 residues. The germline V gene has CDR1 WSHSY and CDR2 SAAADI. Deletions cut 8 bases from V and 0 bases from J, with 17 bases between. CDR3 residues: CASLPGAGSSYNEQFF. The CDR3 nucleotides are TGCGCCAGCCTCCCGGGGGCGGGAAGCTCCTACAATGAGCAGTTCTTC.

This clonotype was recorded at least ten times. The chain couples TRBV5-1 to TRBJ2-1; 9 positions agree with TRBD2. V trimming: 0 bases; J trimming: 7 bases; junction bases outside the gene matches: 5. The length of the CDR3 is 15 residues. From germline, CDR1 is SGHRS and CDR2 YFSETQ. CDR3 sequence reads: CASSLAAGGPNEQFF. The CDR3 DNA follows: TGCGCCAGCAGCTTGGCTGCGGGAGGGCCGAATGAGCAGTTCTTC.

This clonotype came up once. The chain recombines TRBV11-3 with TRBJ1-5; TRBD1 matches at 11 bases. CDR1 and CDR2 from the germline V gene are SGHNT and YENEEA. The CDR3 loop spans 16 amino acids. The trim removed 5 bases at V and 6 bases at J, leaving 9 bases unmatched. CDR3 amino acids: CASSAGTGGIGQPQHF. CDR3 DNA: TGTGCCAGCAGCGCCGGGACAGGGGGAATTGGTCAGCCCCAGCATTTT.

Notes on this clonotype: Since a far larger clone is one base different, this is likely a read error. V is TRBV7-3 and J is TRBJ2-7, with 10 nucleotides matching TRBD2. Germline CDR1 is SGHTA and CDR2 is FQGTGA. The CDR3 sequence is 13 residues long. V trimming: 6 bases; J trimming: 7 bases; junction bases outside the gene matches: 6. CDR3 nucleotide sequence: TGTGCCAGCAGAGCCGGGACTAGCGATGAGCAGTACTTC. It yields the protein CASRAGTSDEQYF.

This clonotype was recorded a few times. V usage is TRBV18 and J usage is TRBJ2-4; D may correspond to TRBD1 or TRBD2 (5 bases each). This CDR3 comprises 15 residues. The V end lost 1 base, the J end lost 0 bases, and 7 bases lay between the germline ends. Germline-derived CDR1 and CDR2 are KGHSH and LQKENI. For the CDR3, the DNA is TGTGCCAGCTCACCACGGGGGTCAGCCAAAAACATTCAGTACTTC. It encodes CASSPRGSAKNIQYF.

This clonotype was counted many times. The V gene is TRBV27, the J gene TRBJ1-1; no clear D gene. The CDR3 has 14 amino acids. Germline CDR1 reads MNHEY; CDR2 reads SMNVEV (reference sequence). Trimming removed 5 bases from V and 4 bases from J, with 14 bases in between. The CDR3 loop is CASSPLIPGTEAFF. The DNA for the CDR3 is TGTGCCAGCAGTCCCCTCATCCCCGGCACTGAAGCTTTCTTT.

This clonotype showed up many times. V gene TRBV6-1 combines with J gene TRBJ2-1; tentative D call: TRBD2 (6 bases). This CDR3 has 16 amino acids. The germline V gene has CDR1 MNHNS and CDR2 SASEGT. V lost 0 bases, J lost 3 bases, and 12 bases lay in between. In DNA, the CDR3 is TGTGCCAGCAGTGAAGCTGGGCGGGAATACTACAATGAGCAGTTCTTC. Its translation: CASSEAGREYYNEQFF.

In this sample, this clonotype turned up many times. This chain joins TRBV6-5 and TRBJ2-3; D might be TRBD1 or TRBD2, each matching 5 bases. CDR1 is MNHEY, CDR2 SVGAGI, per germline. V was clipped by 3 bases and J by 5 bases, with 21 bases between them. The CDR3 is 17 residues long. The CDR3 loop reads CASSYRGTDTGGDTQYF. In DNA, the CDR3 is TGTGCCAGCAGTTATAGAGGGACCGACACCGGAGGAGATACGCAGTATTTT.

Ten or more counts support this clonotype. V is TRBV19 and J is TRBJ1-4; 7 bases map to TRBD1. V trimming: 5 bases; J trimming: 4 bases; junction bases outside the gene matches: 13. CDR1 LNHDA and CDR2 SQIVND come from the germline V gene (reference sequence). This CDR3 is 17 amino acids long. The CDR3: CASSSHHGQASNEKLFF. DNA of the CDR3: TGTGCCAGTAGTTCCCATCACGGACAGGCGAGTAATGAAAAACTGTTTTTT.

Points on this clonotype: A far larger clone differs by one base, so this is likely a read error. The CDR3 coding sequence is TGTGCCAGCAGCTTAGGACAGGGGAACTACAATGAGCAGTACTTC. This encodes CASSLGQGNYNEQYF. V and J are TRBV7-2 and TRBJ2-7; 8 bases match TRBD1. The CDR3 has 15 amino acids. Trimming at V came to 1 base and at J to 7 bases, leaving 9 bases not matched to a gene. In germline, CDR1 is SGHTA, CDR2 FQGNSA.

In this sample, this clonotype turned up many times. V is TRBV19 and J is TRBJ1-4, with TRBD1 matching 10 bases. The CDR3 sequence is 15 residues long. The junction had 7 bases not matched to a gene; V was cut back by 5 bases and J by 7 bases. From germline, CDR1 is LNHDA and CDR2 SQIVND (reference sequence). In DNA, the CDR3 is TGTGCCAGTAGTTCCCGGACAGGGGGGAGTGAAAAACTGTTTTTT. This codes for CASSSRTGGSEKLFF.

This sequence joins TRBV6-2 or TRBV6-3 and TRBJ2-7, with TRBD2 identical over 11 bases. The CDR3 is 14 amino acids. V shed 5 bases and J 4 bases; nucleotides not matched to a gene: 4. Germline V CDR1 and CDR2: MNHEY, SVGEGT. Here the CDR3 DNA reads TGTGCCAGCAGTACTAGCGGGAGAAGGTACGAGCAGTACTTC. Its translation is CASSTSGRRYEQYF.

Only a few counts were recorded for this clonotype. A much larger clone differs from this one at a single base, so this may be a read error. This chain joins TRBV11-2 and TRBJ2-1, with 9 bases lining up with TRBD2. CDR1 and CDR2 from the germline V gene are SGHAT and FQNNGV. V was clipped by 4 bases and J by 2 bases; unmatched bases: 3. The length of the CDR3 is 15 residues. CDR3 nucleotide sequence: TGTGCCAGCAGCTCCCGGACTAGCGCCTACAATGAGCAGTTCTTC. Translation gives CASSSRTSAYNEQFF.

The V gene is TRBV4-1, the J gene TRBJ2-3; 11 bases are shared with TRBD2. Germline CDR1 and CDR2: MGHRA and YSYEKL. The V gene end was trimmed by 7 bases and the J gene end by 3 bases; junction bases not matched to a gene: 9. The CDR3 covers 16 residues. CDR3 loop: CASTLTSGSATDTQYF. CDR3 nucleotides: TGCGCCAGCACCCTAACTAGCGGGAGCGCAACAGATACGCAGTATTTT.

This clonotype was picked up a small number of times. Possible read error: a much larger clone is one base away. The V and J genes are TRBV7-8 and TRBJ2-1; D not certain. CDR3 size: 16 residues. Trimming cost V 1 base and J 4 bases, with 14 bases left between them. Germline V gene sequence: CDR1 SGHVS, CDR2 FQNEAQ. CDR3 nucleotide sequence: TGTGCCAGCAGCTTAGGCGTAGTAGGGCCGTACAATGAGCAGTTCTTC. Its translation is CASSLGVVGPYNEQFF.

This clonotype showed up many times. The chain is built from TRBV7-8 and TRBJ1-2; no reliable D call. Germline V gene lookup returns CDR1 SGHVS and CDR2 FQNEAQ. Trimming pared 11 bases from V and 8 bases from J, leaving 18 bases between. The CDR3 length is 12 residues. CDR3 bases: TGTGCCCCTACCCACTCCCTGGGGGGCTACACCTTC. Amino acids: CAPTHSLGGYTF.

Remarks on this clonotype: This may come from a read error, since a much larger clone is one base off. The rearrangement joins TRBV24-1 to TRBJ2-7, with D perhaps TRBD1 (6 bases). From germline, CDR1 is KGHDR and CDR2 SFDVKD. Trimming took 4 bases from V and 5 from J, leaving 14 bases between them. The CDR3 sequence is 14 residues long. Here the CDR3 DNA reads TGTGCCACCAGTGAAACAGGGTTGCGAAACGAGCAGTACTTC. This translates into CATSETGLRNEQYF.

The chain is built from TRBV2 and TRBJ2-1; D is unresolved. From germline, CDR1 is SNHLY and CDR2 FYNNEI. V was cut by 3 bases and J by 3 bases, with 9 bases left in between. CDR3 size: 14 residues. In nucleotides, the CDR3 is TGTGCCAGCAGTGACAGACACCTCTACAATGAGCAGTTCTTC. This translates into CASSDRHLYNEQFF.